The next 10 T cell receptor beta chains were all read from a single sample in a study of blood T cell repertoires in COVID-19. Generated by immunoSEQ multiplex PCR, the TCRdb table keeps only in-frame clones and is missing some. Among roughly 160,000 clones listed, more than 65% were seen once. The sample was PBMCs or T cells enriched from blood (not recorded which). The receptors come from a man between 60 and 75 years old who had recovered from COVID-19.

The rearrangement joins TRBV6-5 to TRBJ2-7; D is perhaps TRBD1 (6 bases). V lost 6 bases to trimming and J lost 2 bases, with 17 bases between them. This CDR3 contains 15 residues. The germline gives CDR1 MNHEY, CDR2 SVGAGI. CDR3 in DNA: TGTGCCAGCAGGGACGGGACAACCGACCCCTACGAGCAGTACTTC. Translation: CASRDGTTDPYEQYF.

The J gene is TRBJ1-2, the V gene TRBV5-6, with 7 bases lining up with TRBD1. Looked up from germline, CDR1 is SGHDT and CDR2 is YYEEEE. The CDR3 runs 14 residues. Trimming took 4 bases from V and 4 from J; bases not matched to a gene: 7. The chain's CDR3 is CASSPPGQSYGYTF. The CDR3 DNA reads as TGTGCCAGCAGCCCCCCGGGACAGTCCTATGGCTACACCTTC.

This clone was detected once. The rearrangement joins TRBV28 to TRBJ2-7; 7 bases agree with TRBD2. In germline, CDR1 is MDHEN, CDR2 SYDVKM. The CDR3 runs to 16 residues. After removal of 6 bases from V and 0 bases from J, the junction contained 11 bases not matched to a gene. In DNA form, the CDR3 reads TGTGCCAGCAGCTCGGGGGGACTTCCGAGCTCCTACGAGCAGTACTTC. Translation: CASSSGGLPSSYEQYF.

V gene TRBV7-9 combines with J gene TRBJ1-6, with a possible D match to TRBD1 (5 bases). The V and J ends lost 9 bases and 7 bases respectively, with 13 bases between them. Germline-derived CDR1 and CDR2 are SEHNR and FQNEAQ (reference sequence). CDR3 length equals 13 residues. The CDR3 protein is CASAGGVNSPLHF. CDR3 nucleotide sequence: TGTGCCAGTGCGGGAGGGGTCAATTCACCCCTCCACTTT.

J is TRBJ1-2 and V is TRBV5-6, with TRBD1 identical over 7 bases. The CDR3 consists of 12 residues. From germline, CDR1 is SGHDT and CDR2 YYEEEE. With V trimmed by 4 bases and J by 7 bases, 4 bases remained unmatched. CDR3 nucleotides: TGTGCCAGCAGCCCCGACAGGGTTGGCTACACCTTC. It is translated as CASSPDRVGYTF.

This chain joins TRBV9 and TRBJ1-2, with a weak D call TRBD1 (5 bases). Germline V gene sequence: CDR1 SGDLS, CDR2 YYNGEE. Trimming took off 4 bases at V and 3 bases at J, with 10 bases between the two ends. The CDR3 is 13 amino acids. The CDR3 loop is CASSSGWDYGYTF. In DNA form, the CDR3 reads TGTGCCAGCAGCTCAGGGTGGGACTATGGCTACACCTTC.

CDR3 protein: CSVRGGDLPPYEQYF. CDR3 nucleotides: TGCAGCGTTAGAGGCGGGGACCTCCCTCCCTACGAGCAGTACTTC. The chain recombines TRBV29-1 with TRBJ2-7; tentative D call: TRBD2 (6 bases). Germline assignment: CDR1 SQVTM and CDR2 ANQGSEA. V was shortened by 5 bases and J by 2 bases, with 19 bases between the two germline ends. The CDR3 length is 15 residues.

The chain has TRBV5-1 and TRBJ2-5; the D gene is possibly TRBD1 (5 bases). CDR3 length equals 15 residues. The V and J ends lost 0 bases and 5 bases respectively, with 14 bases between them. From germline, CDR1 is SGHRS and CDR2 YFSETQ. The CDR3 DNA sequence: TGCGCCAGCAGCTTGGTTCCAGGGAATCGGGAGACCCAGTACTTC. It yields the protein CASSLVPGNRETQYF.

This rearrangement joins TRBV5-1 to TRBJ1-1; TRBD1 aligns across 7 bases. Germline V gene lookup returns CDR1 SGHRS and CDR2 YFSETQ. Trimming cost V 4 bases and J 8 bases; bases outside gene matches: 8. There are 13 residues in the CDR3. The CDR3 coding sequence is TGCGCCAGCAGCCCGCCAGACAGGGACGAAGCTTTCTTT. Translation gives CASSPPDRDEAFF.

V and J are TRBV6-5 and TRBJ1-2; D gene ambiguous. Germline loops: CDR1 MNHEY, CDR2 SVGAGI. The CDR3 totals 13 residues. With 2 bases removed from V and 4 bases from J, the gap between germline ends came to 8 bases. CDR3 loop: CASSYTGSYGYTF. The CDR3 DNA sequence: TGTGCCAGCAGTTACACGGGAAGCTATGGCTACACCTTC.